This TCR beta chain came from a study of T-cell memory formation after mild COVID-19 listed by TCRdb under 2021. At the level of the whole study: Most TCR sequence clusters were specific to one of the two donors. In a couple of donors, T-cell clones that expanded and contracted after mild COVID-19 were tracked by sequencing TCRalpha and TCRbeta repertoires over time. The cohort comprised two young, previously healthy adult volunteers, one female and one male. What the research found in general, with its limitations: Some responding clones were found in pre-infection memory, which suggests that pre-existing cross-reactive memory T cells took part in the SARS-CoV-2 response. Only a couple of mild cases were covered by the study, and larger cohorts that include severe cases with pre-infection samples were considered necessary. Whether the second-wave clones peaking on day 37 were SARS-CoV-2 specific was not confirmed. Clones contracting from day 15 to 85 had balanced CD4/CD8 phenotypes, while a second wave expanding from day 15 to 37 was biased towards CD4+. Contracting CD4+ clones were found mainly in CM and EM memory subsets, while CD8+ clones were enriched in EMRA.

Including the terminal cysteine and valine, the CDR3 comprises 16 residues. Only the CDR3 region is kept as DNA, spanning 48 bases read in frame from base 1. Sequences SEHNR (CDR1) and FQNEAQ (CDR2) are obtained from the germline V gene (reference sequence). At the junction V is shortened by 4 bases and J by 2 bases; bases outside the gene matches: 9. Sequencer: Illumina NovaSeq 6000. cDNA libraries for TCRalpha and TCRbeta were prepared by 5'RACE using constant-segment primers, with sample barcodes and unique molecular identifiers added. RNA was extracted from every sample with Trizol reagent. Library amplification was performed in two PCR steps, and a second sample barcode and Illumina TruSeq adapters were introduced in the second step. The libraries were sequenced on an Illumina NovaSeq using 2 x 150 bp paired-end reads. The paper's data handling went like this. Reads were demultiplexed and collapsed into UMI-guided consensus sequences with migec v1.2.7. Using mixcr v2.1.11, UMI consensuses were aligned to TRA and TRB V and J templates and then assembled into clonotypes. A clonotype was counted as expanded or contracted only when both edgeR and NoisET called the clonotype significant, with the noise models trained on biological replicates. For edgeR calls, the thresholds were a false discovery rate-adjusted p below 0.01 and a log2 fold-change of 1. As an exploratory analysis of dynamics, PCA with hierarchical clustering was applied to max-normalized trajectories of the 1000 most abundant clonotypes. Each responding clone was given a CD4 or CD8 phenotype based on the CD4+ and CD8+ repertoires, which had been sequenced separately. Starting from the raw public reads, TCRdb applied fastp trimming at Q25, assembled clones with MiXCR and retained in-frame beta chains. Merged by CDR3 protein, the rows form single entries marked with the most common genes and DNA. The V and J calls, along with clone size, are taken from TCRdb and not from the paper's own processing. The sample profile shows 150,000 to 200,000 distinct CDR3 sequences; approximately 12% of them were found once. The ten largest clones take up approximately 3.4% of the sample.

PBMCs were isolated by Ficoll-Paque density gradient centrifugation. A note on this clonotype: The antigen it binds to is not known. Base qualities are not at hand, and no much larger clone is one base apart.

The receptor chain draws on TRBV7-9 and TRBJ2-7; 9 of the junction bases match TRBD1. The clonotype originates from a man younger than 35 who had mild COVID-19 (a few samples of this study predate the infection). The sample titles of this study are shuffled in the database, so cell type and time point are left out; the donor was told from shared clones. The sample comprised PBMCs or a T cell subset sorted from them (not recorded which). The nucleotide sequence is TGTGCCAGCAGCTCAACAAGACAGGGGGTGACCTACGAGCAGTACGTC. It translates as CASSSTRQGVTYEQYV.